The sequence of this T cell receptor beta chain was determined in a study of blood T cell repertoires in COVID-19. Assay: immunoSEQ multiplex PCR; the TCRdb copy retains only in-frame clones and omits some. The table lists 15,000 to 20,000 clones, 80% of them singletons. The V segment lost 1 base and the J segment 8 bases; nucleotides outside the gene matches: 2. Germline CDR1 reads SGHTA; CDR2 reads FQGNSA. The CDR3 has 14 amino acids. The V call is TRBV7-2, the J call TRBJ1-5; 10 bases are shared with TRBD1. This clonotype originated in an elderly man with acute or convalescent COVID-19. Specimen: peripheral blood. This CDR3 reads CASSLVGQGEPQHF. CDR3 coding DNA: TGTGCCAGCAGCTTAGTCGGACAGGGGGAGCCCCAGCATTTT.